The entry below gives a single TCR beta chain sequence along with its context. Its antigen is unknown. This table comes from immunoSEQ multiplex PCR, and its TCRdb copy is limited to in-frame clones, with some not included. This repertoire shows 43,000 or so clones, 82% found once; its top ten account for more than 1.3%. Germline CDR1 reads MNHEY; CDR2 reads SMNVEV (reference sequence). The CDR3 extends over 15 amino acids. V was clipped by 5 bases and J by 2 bases; unmatched bases: 5. These data originate in a study of CD4 T cells in relation to SARS-CoV-2 and coronaviruses. Study overall: Convalescent patients had median age 38.5 years, range about 21 to 72.

Points from the study as a whole: SARS-CoV-2-driven expansion was significantly weaker in crossreactive than monoreactive clones.

The chain combines TRBV27 with TRBJ1-4; 7 bases are shared with TRBD1. The sequence was collected from an adult with COVID-19. The sequencing sample was made of naive CD4+ T cells from PBMCs, cultured in vitro. Subset specified: naive CD4+ T cells isolated by negative enrichment. The CDR3 spells CASSLTGATNEKLFF. CDR3 nucleotides: TGTGCCAGCAGTCTTACAGGGGCCACTAATGAAAAACTGTTTTTT. Variable domain in full (rest from reference TRBV27 and TRBJ1-4): EAQVTQNPRYLITVTGKKLTVTCSQNMNHEYMSWYRQDPGLGLRQIYYSMNVEVTDKGDVPEGYKVSRKEKRNFPLILESPSPNQTSLYFCASSLTGATNEKLFFGSGTQLSVL.